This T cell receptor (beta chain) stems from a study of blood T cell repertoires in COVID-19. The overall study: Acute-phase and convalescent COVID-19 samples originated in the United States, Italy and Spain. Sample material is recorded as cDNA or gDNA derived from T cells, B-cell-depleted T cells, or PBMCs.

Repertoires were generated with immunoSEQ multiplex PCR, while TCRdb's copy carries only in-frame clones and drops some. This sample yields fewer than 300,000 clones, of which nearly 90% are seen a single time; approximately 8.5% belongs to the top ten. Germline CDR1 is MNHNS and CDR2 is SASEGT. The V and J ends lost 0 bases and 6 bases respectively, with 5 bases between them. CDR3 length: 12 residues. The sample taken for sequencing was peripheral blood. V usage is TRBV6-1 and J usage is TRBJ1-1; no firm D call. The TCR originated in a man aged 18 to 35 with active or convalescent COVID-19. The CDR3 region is CASSEAAAEAFF. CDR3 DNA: TGTGCCAGCAGTGAAGCGGCAGCTGAAGCTTTCTTT.